This T cell receptor beta chain was documented in a study of blood T cell repertoires in COVID-19. The CDR3 sequence is 14 residues long. Trimming took off 3 bases at V and 4 bases at J, with 10 bases between the two ends. Germline CDR1 MDHEN, CDR2 SYDVKM. Per the original methods: Reference gene primer amplification yielded estimated nucleated cell counts. Data came from immunoSEQ multiplex PCR; TCRdb stores just in-frame clones and leaves some out. That table supplies the V and J calls and clone size; D and trimming were determined from the DNA. Of fewer than 85,000 clones in the sample, approximately 80% were seen once.

The rearrangement links TRBV28 to TRBJ2-1, with D perhaps TRBD2 (5 bases). This receptor was taken from a woman over 75 with active or convalescent COVID-19. Sequencing was carried out using peripheral blood. CDR3 sequence (DNA): TGTGCCAGCAGTTTCGGAGCGGTGTACAATGAGCAGTTCTTC. This sequence encodes CASSFGAVYNEQFF.